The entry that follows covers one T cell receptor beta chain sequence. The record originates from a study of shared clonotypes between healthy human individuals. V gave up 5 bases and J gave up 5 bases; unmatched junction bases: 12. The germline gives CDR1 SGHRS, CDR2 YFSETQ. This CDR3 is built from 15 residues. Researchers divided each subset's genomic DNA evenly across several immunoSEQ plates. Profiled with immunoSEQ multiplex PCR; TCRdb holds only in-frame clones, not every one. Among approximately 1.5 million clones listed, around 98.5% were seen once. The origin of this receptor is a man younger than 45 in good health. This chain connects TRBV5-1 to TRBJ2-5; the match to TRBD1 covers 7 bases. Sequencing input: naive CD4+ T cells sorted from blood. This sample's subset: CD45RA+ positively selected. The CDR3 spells CASRVGPGGKETQYF. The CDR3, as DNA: TGCGCCAGCAGAGTAGGGCCAGGGGGTAAGGAGACCCAGTACTTC.